This T cell receptor beta chain is from a study of control samples from healthy donors and cancer patients. The method was immunoSEQ multiplex PCR; TCRdb's version includes in-frame clones alone and lacks a portion of them. This sample has around 130,000 clones, with around nine tenths found just once. Germline loops: CDR1 GTSNPN, CDR2 SVGIG (reference sequence). The CDR3 has 14 amino acids. V was clipped by 3 bases and J by 0 bases, with 11 bases between them. This chain connects TRBV30 to TRBJ2-5; D might be TRBD1 (5 bases). The receptor was isolated from a man aged 18 to 29 in good health. The sequenced sample consisted of blood. CDR3 coding DNA: TGTGCCTGGAGCGGAGACAGAAACCAAGAGACCCAGTACTTC. Amino acids: CAWSGDRNQETQYF.